This note documents a single T cell receptor (beta chain) sequence. Its antigen is undetermined. This specimen belongs to a study of Ad26.COV2.S vaccination and SARS-CoV-2 variants. Whole-study context: Ad26.COV2.S arm of COV1001 included the donor.

Whole-study findings and limits: Estimates derived from TCR breadth and depth analyses may have underestimated total T cell responses.

Measured with immunoSEQ multiplex PCR; TCRdb has only the in-frame clones, and not every one. The sample holds about 450,000 clones; roughly 89% are singletons and the top ten take about 2.5%. This sample's treatment: roughly 19 received Ad26.COV2.S at low or high dose, single or two shots; roughly five received placebo; per-sample allocation not given. Sampling took place 63 days after the first vaccine or placebo injection. The ends lost 3 bases at V and 5 bases at J; junction bases unmatched: 6. The germline gives CDR1 LGHNA, CDR2 YSLEER. This CDR3 has 15 residues. The material was peripheral blood, obtained in a trial of Ad26.COV2.S vaccine versus placebo. The receptor was isolated from a person aged 18 to 65 who received the Ad26.COV2.S COVID-19 vaccine or a placebo. The chain links TRBV4-3 to TRBJ1-1, with TRBD1 identical over 10 bases. DNA of the CDR3: TGCGCCAGCAGCCATCCCGGGACAGGGGTTACTGAAGCTTTCTTT. It specifies CASSHPGTGVTEAFF.